This note documents a single T cell receptor (beta chain) sequence. The antigen is not known. In the same sample, other DNA sequences code for this CDR3. This entry is derived from a study of cytomegalovirus exposure and HLA in healthy donors. The overall study: According to later analysis, the same platform produced the 120 validation and over 600 first-cohort repertoires.

Study conclusions and caveats: Later, an analysis found that TCR clusters from the first cohort tended to co-occur in the 120 validation repertoires. For cytomegalovirus status, the classifier reportedly gave diagnoses with high specificity and sensitivity.

Repertoires were generated with immunoSEQ multiplex PCR, while TCRdb's copy carries only in-frame clones and drops some. The sample lists about 150,000 clones; about 86% were seen once. Trimming removed 1 base from V and 10 bases from J, with 11 bases in between. In germline, CDR1 is SGHTA, CDR2 FQGNSA. CDR3 size: 14 residues. The sequenced sample consisted of PBMCs. This chain joins TRBV7-2 and TRBJ1-6; D not certain. This receptor was identified in a human donor in good health. For the CDR3, the DNA is TGTGCCAGCAGCTTAGGAACCGGCGGATCACCCCTCCACTTT. Its translation: CASSLGTGGSPLHF. Drawing the rest from reference TRBV7-2 and TRBJ1-6, the complete variable domain is GAGVSQSPSNKVTEKGKDVELRCDPISGHTALYWYRQSLGQGLEFLIYFQGNSAPDKSGLPSDRFSAERTGGSVSTLTIQRTQQEDSAVYLCASSLGTGGSPLHFGNGTRLTVT.